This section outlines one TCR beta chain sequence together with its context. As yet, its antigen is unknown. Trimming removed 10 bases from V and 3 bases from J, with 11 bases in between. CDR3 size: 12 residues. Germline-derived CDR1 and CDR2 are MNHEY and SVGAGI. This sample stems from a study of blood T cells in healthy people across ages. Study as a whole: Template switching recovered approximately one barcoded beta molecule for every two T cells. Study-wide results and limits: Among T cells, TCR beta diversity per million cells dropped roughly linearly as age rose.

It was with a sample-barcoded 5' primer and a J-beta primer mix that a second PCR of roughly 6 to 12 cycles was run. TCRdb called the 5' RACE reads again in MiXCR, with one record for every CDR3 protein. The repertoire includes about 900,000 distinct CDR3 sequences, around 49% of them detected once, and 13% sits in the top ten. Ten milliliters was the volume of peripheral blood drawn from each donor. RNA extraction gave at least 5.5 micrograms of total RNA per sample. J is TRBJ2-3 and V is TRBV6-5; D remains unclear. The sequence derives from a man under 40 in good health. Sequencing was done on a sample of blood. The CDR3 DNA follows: TGTGCCACCCGGATGGATACAGATACGCAGTATTTT. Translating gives CATRMDTDTQYF.